The text below deals with one T cell receptor (beta chain). The data belong to a study of monozygotic twins with inflammatory bowel disease. This CDR3 has 14 amino acids. Per the germline V gene, CDR1 is MNHNY and CDR2 is SVGAGI (reference sequence). TCRdb reprocessed the 5' RACE reads and stores each CDR3 protein as one record, lacking DNA. This sample's clone table lists under 200,000 distinct CDR3 sequences. The chain is built from TRBV6-6 and TRBJ2-7; TCRdb names TRBD1, which stays unverified in the absence of DNA. This clonotype originated in a human donor with ulcerative colitis or Crohn's disease, or a healthy co-twin of an affected twin (not recorded which). Sequenced sample: blood. CDR3 loop: CASSWGTGAYEQYF.